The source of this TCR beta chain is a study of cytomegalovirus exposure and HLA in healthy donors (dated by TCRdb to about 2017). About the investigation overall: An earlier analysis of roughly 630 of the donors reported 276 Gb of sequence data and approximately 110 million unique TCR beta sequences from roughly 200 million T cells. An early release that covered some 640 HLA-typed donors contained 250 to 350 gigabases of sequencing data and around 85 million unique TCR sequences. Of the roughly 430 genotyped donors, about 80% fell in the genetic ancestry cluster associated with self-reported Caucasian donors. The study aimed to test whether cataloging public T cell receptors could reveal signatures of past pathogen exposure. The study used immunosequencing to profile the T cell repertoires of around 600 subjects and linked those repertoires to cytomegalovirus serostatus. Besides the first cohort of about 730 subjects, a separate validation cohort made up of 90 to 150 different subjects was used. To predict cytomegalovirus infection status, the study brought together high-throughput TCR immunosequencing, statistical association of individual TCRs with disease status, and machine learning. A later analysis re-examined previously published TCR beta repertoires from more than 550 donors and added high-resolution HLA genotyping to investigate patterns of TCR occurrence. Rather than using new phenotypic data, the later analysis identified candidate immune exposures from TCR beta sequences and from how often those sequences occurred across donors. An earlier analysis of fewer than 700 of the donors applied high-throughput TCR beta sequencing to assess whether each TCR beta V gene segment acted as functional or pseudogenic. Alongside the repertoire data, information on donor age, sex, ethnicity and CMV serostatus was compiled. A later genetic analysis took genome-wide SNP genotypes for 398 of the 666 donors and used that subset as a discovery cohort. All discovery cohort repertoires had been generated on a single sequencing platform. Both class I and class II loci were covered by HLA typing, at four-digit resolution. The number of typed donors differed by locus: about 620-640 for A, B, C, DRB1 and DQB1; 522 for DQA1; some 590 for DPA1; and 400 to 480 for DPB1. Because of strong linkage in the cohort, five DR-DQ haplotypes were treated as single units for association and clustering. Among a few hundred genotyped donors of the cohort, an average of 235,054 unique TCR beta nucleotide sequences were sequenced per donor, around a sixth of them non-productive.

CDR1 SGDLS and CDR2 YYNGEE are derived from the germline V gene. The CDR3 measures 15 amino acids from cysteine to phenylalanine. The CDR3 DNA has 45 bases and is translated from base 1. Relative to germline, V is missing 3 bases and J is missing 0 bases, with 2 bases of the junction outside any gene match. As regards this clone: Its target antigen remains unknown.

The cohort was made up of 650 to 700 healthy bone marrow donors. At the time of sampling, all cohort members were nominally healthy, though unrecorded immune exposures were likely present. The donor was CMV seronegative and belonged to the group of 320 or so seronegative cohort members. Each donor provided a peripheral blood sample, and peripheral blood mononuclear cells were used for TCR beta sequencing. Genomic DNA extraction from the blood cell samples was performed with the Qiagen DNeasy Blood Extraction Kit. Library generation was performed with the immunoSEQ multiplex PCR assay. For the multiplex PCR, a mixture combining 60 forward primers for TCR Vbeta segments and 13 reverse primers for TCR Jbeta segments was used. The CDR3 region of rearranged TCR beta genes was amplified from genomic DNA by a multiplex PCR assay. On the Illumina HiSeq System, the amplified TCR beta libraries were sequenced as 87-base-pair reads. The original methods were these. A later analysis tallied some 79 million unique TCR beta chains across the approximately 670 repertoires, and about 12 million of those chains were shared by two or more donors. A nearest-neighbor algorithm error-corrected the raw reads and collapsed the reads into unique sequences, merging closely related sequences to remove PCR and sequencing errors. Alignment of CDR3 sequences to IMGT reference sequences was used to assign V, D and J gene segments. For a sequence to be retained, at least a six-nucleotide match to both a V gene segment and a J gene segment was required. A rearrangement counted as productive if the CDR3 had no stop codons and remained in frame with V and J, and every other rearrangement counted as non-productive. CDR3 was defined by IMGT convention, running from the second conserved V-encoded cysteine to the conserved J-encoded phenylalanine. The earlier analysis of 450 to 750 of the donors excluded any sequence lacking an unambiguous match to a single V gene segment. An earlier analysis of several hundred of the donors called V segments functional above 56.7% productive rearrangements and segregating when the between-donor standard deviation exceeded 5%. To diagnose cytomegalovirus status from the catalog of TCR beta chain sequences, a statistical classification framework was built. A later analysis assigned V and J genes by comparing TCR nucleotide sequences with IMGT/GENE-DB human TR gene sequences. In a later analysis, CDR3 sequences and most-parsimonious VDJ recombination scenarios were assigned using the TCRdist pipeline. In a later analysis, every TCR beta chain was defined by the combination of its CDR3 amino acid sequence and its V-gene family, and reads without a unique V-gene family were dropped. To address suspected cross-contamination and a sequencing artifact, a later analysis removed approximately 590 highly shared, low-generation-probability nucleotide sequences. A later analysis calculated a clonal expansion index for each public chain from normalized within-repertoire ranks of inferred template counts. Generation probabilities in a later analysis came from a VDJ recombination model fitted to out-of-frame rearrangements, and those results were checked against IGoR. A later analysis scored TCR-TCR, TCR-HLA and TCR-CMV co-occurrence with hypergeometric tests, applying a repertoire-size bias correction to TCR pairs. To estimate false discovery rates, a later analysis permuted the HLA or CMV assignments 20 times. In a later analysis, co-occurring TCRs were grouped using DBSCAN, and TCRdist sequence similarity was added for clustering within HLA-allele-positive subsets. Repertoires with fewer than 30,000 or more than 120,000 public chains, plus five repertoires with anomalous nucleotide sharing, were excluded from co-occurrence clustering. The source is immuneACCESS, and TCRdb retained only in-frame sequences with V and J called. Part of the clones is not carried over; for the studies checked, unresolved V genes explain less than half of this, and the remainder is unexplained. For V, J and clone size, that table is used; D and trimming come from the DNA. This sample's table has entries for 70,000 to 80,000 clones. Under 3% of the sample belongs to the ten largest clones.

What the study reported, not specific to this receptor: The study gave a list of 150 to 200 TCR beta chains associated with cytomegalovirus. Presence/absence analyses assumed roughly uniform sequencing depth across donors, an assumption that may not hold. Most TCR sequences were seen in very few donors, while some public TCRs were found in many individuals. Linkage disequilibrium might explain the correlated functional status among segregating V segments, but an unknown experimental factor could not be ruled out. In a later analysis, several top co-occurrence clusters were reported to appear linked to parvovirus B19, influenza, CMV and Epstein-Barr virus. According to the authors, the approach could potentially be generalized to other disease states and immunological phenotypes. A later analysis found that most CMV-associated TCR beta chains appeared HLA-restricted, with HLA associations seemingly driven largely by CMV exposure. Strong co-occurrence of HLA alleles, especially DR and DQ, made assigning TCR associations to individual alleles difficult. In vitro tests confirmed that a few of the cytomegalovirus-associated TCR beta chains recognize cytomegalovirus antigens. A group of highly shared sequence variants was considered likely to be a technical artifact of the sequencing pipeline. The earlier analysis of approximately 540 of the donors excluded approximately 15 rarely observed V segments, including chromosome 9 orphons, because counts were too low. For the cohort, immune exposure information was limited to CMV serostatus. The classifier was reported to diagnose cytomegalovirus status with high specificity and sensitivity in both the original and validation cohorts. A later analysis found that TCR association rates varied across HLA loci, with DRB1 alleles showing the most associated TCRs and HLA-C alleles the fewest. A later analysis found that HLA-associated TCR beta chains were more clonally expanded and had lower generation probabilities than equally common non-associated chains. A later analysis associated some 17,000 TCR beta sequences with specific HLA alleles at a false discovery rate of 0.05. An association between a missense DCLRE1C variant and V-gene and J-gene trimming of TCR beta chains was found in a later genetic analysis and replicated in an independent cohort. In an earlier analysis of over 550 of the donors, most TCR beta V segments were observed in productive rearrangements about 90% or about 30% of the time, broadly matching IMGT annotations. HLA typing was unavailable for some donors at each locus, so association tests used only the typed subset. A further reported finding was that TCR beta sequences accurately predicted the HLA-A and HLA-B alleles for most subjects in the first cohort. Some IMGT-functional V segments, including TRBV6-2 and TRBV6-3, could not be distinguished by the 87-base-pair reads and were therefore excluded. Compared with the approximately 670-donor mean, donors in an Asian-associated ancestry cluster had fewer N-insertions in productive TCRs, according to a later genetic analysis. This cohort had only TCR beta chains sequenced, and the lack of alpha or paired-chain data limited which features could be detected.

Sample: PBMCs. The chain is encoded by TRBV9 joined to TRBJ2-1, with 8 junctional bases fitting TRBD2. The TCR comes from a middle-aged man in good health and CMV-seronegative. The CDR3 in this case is CASSARGGSYNEQFF. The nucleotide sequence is TGTGCCAGCAGCGCCCGGGGGGGCTCCTACAATGAGCAGTTCTTC.